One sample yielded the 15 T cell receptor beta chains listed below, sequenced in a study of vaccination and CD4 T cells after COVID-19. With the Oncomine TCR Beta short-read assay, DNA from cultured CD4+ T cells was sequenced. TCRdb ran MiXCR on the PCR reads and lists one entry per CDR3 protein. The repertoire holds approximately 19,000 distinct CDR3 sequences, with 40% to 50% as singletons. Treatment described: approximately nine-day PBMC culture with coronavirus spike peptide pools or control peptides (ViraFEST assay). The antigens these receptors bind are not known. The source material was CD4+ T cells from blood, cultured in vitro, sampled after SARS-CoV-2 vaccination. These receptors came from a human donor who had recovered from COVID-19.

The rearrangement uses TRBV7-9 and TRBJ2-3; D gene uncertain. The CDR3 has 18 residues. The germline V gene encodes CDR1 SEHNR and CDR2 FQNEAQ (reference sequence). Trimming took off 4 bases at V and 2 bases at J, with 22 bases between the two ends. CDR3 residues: CASSSTVPPESYTDTQYF. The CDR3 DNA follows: TGTGCCAGCAGCTCCACGGTCCCGCCGGAGTCTTACACAGATACGCAGTATTTT.

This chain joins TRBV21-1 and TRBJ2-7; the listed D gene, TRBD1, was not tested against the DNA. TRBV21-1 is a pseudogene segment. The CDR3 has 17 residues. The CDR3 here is CASSKMATGRIPYEQYF. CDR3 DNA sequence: TGTGCCAGCAGCAAGATGGCCACAGGTCGTATACCCTACGAGCAGTACTTC.

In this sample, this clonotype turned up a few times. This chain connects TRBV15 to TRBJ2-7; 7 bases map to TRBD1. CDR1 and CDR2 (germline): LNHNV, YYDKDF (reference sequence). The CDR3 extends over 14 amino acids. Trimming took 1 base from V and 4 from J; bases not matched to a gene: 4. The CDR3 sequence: CATSRGDSRYEQYF. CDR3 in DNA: TGTGCCACCAGCAGAGGGGACAGTCGATACGAGCAGTACTTC. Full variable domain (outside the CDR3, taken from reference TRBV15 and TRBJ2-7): DAMVIQNPRYQVTQFGKPVTLSCSQTLNHNVMYWYQQKSSQAPKLLFHYYDKDFNNEADTPDNFQSRRPNTSFCFLDIRSPGLGDTAMYLCATSRGDSRYEQYFGPGTRLTVT.

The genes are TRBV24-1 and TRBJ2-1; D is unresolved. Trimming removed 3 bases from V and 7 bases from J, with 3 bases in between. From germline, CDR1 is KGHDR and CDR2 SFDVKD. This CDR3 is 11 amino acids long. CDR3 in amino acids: CATSDGNEQFF. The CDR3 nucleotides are TGTGCCACCAGTGATGGTAATGAGCAGTTCTTC.

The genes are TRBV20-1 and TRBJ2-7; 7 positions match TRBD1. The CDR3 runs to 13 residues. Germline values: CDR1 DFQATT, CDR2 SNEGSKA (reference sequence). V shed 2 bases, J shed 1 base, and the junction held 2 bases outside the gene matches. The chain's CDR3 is CSARQTGSYEQYF. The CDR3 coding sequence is TGCAGTGCTAGACAGACAGGGTCCTACGAGCAGTACTTC.

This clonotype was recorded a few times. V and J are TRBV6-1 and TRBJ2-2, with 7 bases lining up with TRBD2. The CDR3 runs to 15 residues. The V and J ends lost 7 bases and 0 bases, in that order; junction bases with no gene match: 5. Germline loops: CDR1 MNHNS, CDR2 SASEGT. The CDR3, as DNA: TGTGCCAGCAAACAAGCGGGACCGAACACCGGGGAGCTGTTTTTT. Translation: CASKQAGPNTGELFF.

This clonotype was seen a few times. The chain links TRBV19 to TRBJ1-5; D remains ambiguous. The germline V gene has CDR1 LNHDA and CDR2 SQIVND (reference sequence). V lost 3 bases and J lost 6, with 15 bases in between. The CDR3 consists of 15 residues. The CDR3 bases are TGTGCCAGTAGTATCCGCACCGTGGTGGGTCAGCCCCAGCATTTT. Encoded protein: CASSIRTVVGQPQHF.

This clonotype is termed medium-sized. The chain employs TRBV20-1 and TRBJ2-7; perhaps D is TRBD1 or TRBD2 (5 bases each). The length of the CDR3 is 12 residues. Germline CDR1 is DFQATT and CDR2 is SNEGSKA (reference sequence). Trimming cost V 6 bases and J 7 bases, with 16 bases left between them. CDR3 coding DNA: TGCAGTGCAGCCGGATCATGGGGGGAGCAGTACTTC. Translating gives CSAAGSWGEQYF.

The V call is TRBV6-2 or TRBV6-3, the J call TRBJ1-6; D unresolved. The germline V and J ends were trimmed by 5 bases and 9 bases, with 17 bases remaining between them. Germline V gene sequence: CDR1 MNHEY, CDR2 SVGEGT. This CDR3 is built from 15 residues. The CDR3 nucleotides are TGTGCCAGCAGTGCCGACACGTCGAATAGTTCACCCCTCCACTTT. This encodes CASSADTSNSSPLHF.

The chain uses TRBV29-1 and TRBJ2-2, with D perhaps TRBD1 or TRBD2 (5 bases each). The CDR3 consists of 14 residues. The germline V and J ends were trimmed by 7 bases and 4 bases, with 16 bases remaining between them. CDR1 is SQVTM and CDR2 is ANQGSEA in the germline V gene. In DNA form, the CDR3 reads TGCAGCGCTCCGGGACCGTCACTCACCGGGGAGCTGTTTTTT. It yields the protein CSAPGPSLTGELFF.

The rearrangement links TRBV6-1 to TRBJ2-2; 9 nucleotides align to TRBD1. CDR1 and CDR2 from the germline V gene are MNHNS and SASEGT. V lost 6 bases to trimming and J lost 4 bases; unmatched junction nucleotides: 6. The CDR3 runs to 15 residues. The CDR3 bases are TGTGCCAGCAGGGAGGACAGGGGCCTCACCGGGGAGCTGTTTTTT. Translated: CASREDRGLTGELFF.

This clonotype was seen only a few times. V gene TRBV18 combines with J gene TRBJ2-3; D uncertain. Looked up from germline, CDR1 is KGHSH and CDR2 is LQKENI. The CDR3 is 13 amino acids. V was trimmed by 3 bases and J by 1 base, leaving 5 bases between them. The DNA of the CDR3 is TGTGCCAGCTCACCTGCAGGCACAGATACGCAGTATTTT. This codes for CASSPAGTDTQYF.

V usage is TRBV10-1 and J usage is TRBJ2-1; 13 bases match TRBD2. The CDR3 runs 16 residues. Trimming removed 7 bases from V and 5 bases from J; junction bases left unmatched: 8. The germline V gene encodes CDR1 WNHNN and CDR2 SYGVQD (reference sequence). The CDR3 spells CASIGLAGVANNEQFF. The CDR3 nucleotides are TGCGCCAGCATCGGACTAGCGGGAGTCGCAAACAATGAGCAGTTCTTC.

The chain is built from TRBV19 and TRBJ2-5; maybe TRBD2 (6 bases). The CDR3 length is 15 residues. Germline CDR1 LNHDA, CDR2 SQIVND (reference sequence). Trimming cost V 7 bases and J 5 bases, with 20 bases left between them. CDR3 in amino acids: CASTQGSGVWETQYF. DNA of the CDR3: TGTGCCAGTACCCAAGGGTCGGGGGTTTGGGAGACCCAGTACTTC. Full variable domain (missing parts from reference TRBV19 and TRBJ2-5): DGGITQSPKYLFRKEGQNVTLSCEQNLNHDAMYWYRQDPGQGLRLIYYSQIVNDFQKGDIAEGYSVSREKKESFPLTVTSAQKNPTAFYLCASTQGSGVWETQYFGPGTRLLVL.

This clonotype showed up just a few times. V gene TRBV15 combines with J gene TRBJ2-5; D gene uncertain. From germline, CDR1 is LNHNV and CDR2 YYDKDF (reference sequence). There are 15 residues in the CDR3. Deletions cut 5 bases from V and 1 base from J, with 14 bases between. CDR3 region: CATSSTWAGQETQYF. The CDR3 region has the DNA TGTGCCACCAGCTCTACCTGGGCTGGCCAAGAGACCCAGTACTTC.